The sequence of this TCR beta chain was determined in a study of T-cell memory formation after mild COVID-19. Regarding the study as a whole: Nothing showed for sure that second-wave clones peaking on day 37 were SARS-CoV-2 specific. Cross-reactive memory apparently joined, as some responding clones appeared in pre-infection memory.

MiXCR, run by TCRdb on the 5' RACE reads, gives a single entry per CDR3 protein. The table includes approximately 350,000 distinct CDR3 sequences, about an eighth detected once. CDR3 size: 14 residues. V was clipped by 0 bases and J by 6 bases, with 9 bases between them. For this clonotype: What it binds is not known.

The sequence was collected from a man aged 18 to 30 who had mild COVID-19 (a few samples of this study predate the infection). Cell type and time point are not known. This rearrangement joins TRBV12-3 or TRBV12-4 to TRBJ1-5; D might be TRBD1 (6 bases). What was sequenced was PBMCs or a T cell subset sorted from them (not recorded which). CDR3 region: CASSLATGLQPQHF. Here the CDR3 DNA reads TGTGCCAGCAGTTTAGCCACAGGGCTTCAGCCCCAGCATTTT.